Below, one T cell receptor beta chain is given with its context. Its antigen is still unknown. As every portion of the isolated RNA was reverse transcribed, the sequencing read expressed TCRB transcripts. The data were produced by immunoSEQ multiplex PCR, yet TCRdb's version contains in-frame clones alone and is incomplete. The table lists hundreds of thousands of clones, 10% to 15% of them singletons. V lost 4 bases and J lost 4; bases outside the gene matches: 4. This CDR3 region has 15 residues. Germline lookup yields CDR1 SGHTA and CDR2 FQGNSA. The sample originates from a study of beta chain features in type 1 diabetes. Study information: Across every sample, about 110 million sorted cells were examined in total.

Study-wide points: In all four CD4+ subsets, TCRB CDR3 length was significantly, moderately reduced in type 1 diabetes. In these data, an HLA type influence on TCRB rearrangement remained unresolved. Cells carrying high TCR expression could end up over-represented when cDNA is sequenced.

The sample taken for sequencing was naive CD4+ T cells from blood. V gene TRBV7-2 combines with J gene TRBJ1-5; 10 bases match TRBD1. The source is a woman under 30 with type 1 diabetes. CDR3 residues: CASSWMGQGNQPQHF. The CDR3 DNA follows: TGTGCCAGCAGCTGGATGGGACAGGGGAATCAGCCCCAGCATTTT.